This T cell receptor beta chain appears in the sequencing data of a study of T cells after yellow fever vaccination. J lost 8 bases, V lost 4 bases, and 7 bases had no gene match. Germline V CDR1 and CDR2: SGHRS, YFSETQ. This CDR3 has 15 amino acids. TCRdb re-called the 5' RACE reads with MiXCR, one entry per CDR3 protein. The data hold hundreds of thousands of distinct CDR3 sequences, with 13% observed a single time. Sequencing used PBMCs, obtained on the day of the yellow fever booster vaccination. The clonotype comes from a man aged 25-45 years who received the YFV17D yellow fever vaccine. The chain uses TRBV5-1 and TRBJ1-6; TRBD1 aligns across 9 bases. The CDR3 coding sequence is TGCGCCAGCAGCCCCTGGACAGGGGAGTATTCACCCCTCCACTTT. Its protein is CASSPWTGEYSPLHF.